The clone carrying this T cell receptor beta chain was seen only a few times. Each diagnosis drew on symptoms, thyroxine, TRAb, thyroid ultrasound and orbital computed tomography findings. This sample is part of a study of T cells in Graves' hyperthyroidism and ophthalmopathy. From germline, CDR1 is KGHDR and CDR2 SFDVKD. The CDR3 is 16 amino acids. V was clipped by 4 bases and J by 4 bases; unmatched bases: 6. Authors of the study amplified TCR beta CDR3 regions from RNA transcripts. During a first-round RT-PCR of the TCR CDR3, the HTBI primer set was used. In TCRdb, the multiplex PCR reads were re-called with MiXCR into one record per CDR3 protein. The repertoire has hundreds of thousands of distinct CDR3 sequences, roughly 15% of them found once; the top ten carry around 13%.

This sequence joins TRBV24-1 and TRBJ2-2; 9 positions agree with TRBD2. The sample taken for sequencing was blood. The TCR sequence derives from a woman in her 50s with Graves' ophthalmopathy. CDR3 in amino acids: CATSDVAGVRTGELFF. The CDR3 nucleotides are TGTGCCACCAGTGACGTAGCGGGAGTACGCACCGGGGAGCTGTTTTTT.